The T cell receptor (beta chain) under discussion was sequenced for a study of T cells in Graves' hyperthyroidism and ophthalmopathy. Findings and limits, study-wide: Peripheral blood also featured most of the thyroid clonotypes expanded above 0.001.

Lactation, pregnancy, other autoimmune disease or uncontrolled infection led to exclusion of patients. There were TCR beta CDR3 regions amplified from RNA transcripts. HTBI primers were used for first-round RT-PCR of the TCR CDR3. TCRdb independently ran MiXCR on the multiplex PCR reads; one entry per CDR3 protein. The sample lists about 840,000 distinct CDR3 sequences; about 38% were seen once. A word on this clonotype: The antigen is not known.

Germline V gives CDR1 ENHRY, CDR2 SYGVKD. The CDR3 contains 15 residues. The ends lost 4 bases at V and 3 bases at J; junction bases unmatched: 6. The rearrangement joins TRBV10-3 to TRBJ2-7, with 10 bases matching TRBD2. Source material: blood. The TCR originated in a man aged 18-30 years with Graves' hyperthyroidism. The CDR3 loop reads CAISVTGTSVYEQYF. The DNA for the CDR3 is TGTGCCATCAGTGTAACCGGGACTAGCGTCTACGAGCAGTACTTC.